A selection of T cell receptor beta chains follows, all from one sample in a study of OX40 agonist ivuxolimab in advanced cancers. Assay used: immunoSEQ multiplex PCR; TCRdb lists only in-frame clones, some missing. The sample includes about 100,000 clones, about 88% of them seen just once. This material consisted of CD4+ or CD8+ T cells sorted from blood, taken in a trial of the OX40 agonist ivuxolimab. These receptors all stem from an adult with an advanced solid tumor such as melanoma, head and neck, liver or kidney cancer. Both conserved end residues are part of each CDR3. D genes are given only for firm matches. Only some rows state a clone size, as once, few, many or a class for expanded clones.

size	J	V	D	CDR3	DNA
once	TRBJ2-3	TRBV11-2	TRBD1	CASSSSTGAATDTQYF	TGTGCCAGCAGCTCATCTACAGGGGCCGCCACAGATACGCAGTATTTT
.	TRBJ1-5	TRBV28	.	CASSSPGARQPQHF	TGTGCCAGCAGTTCTCCGGGGGCCAGGCAGCCCCAGCATTTT
.	TRBJ2-3	TRBV5-1	TRBD2	CASSPTGTSMRPSTDTQYF	TGCGCCAGCAGCCCAACCGGGACTAGCATGAGGCCTAGCACAGATACGCAGTATTTT
.	TRBJ1-3	TRBV6-1	.	CASTLSPGNTIYF	TGTGCCAGCACTCTATCCCCTGGAAACACCATATATTTT
.	TRBJ1-1	TRBV6-1	TRBD1	CASRRQGMNTEAFF	TGTGCCAGCAGAAGACAGGGAATGAACACTGAAGCTTTCTTT
.	TRBJ2-5	TRBV10-1	TRBD2	CASSLAGDGETQYF	TGCGCCAGCAGTCTAGCGGGAGACGGAGAGACCCAGTACTTC
.	TRBJ2-2	TRBV27	TRBD1	CASTSGGLDGELFF	TGTGCCAGTACCTCAGGGGGCTTGGACGGGGAGCTGTTTTTT
.	TRBJ1-6	TRBV7-3	TRBD1	CASSLTPPGTGASYNSPLHF	TGTGCCAGCAGCTTAACCCCGCCCGGGACAGGGGCTTCCTATAATTCACCCCTCCACTTT
.	TRBJ1-2	TRBV18	.	CASSASPTGTYGYTF	TGTGCCAGCTCAGCCTCTCCTACAGGGACGTATGGCTACACCTTC
.	TRBJ1-5	TRBV19	.	CASRYPGVPNQPQHF	TGTGCCAGTAGATACCCCGGGGTCCCCAATCAGCCCCAGCATTTT
.	TRBJ2-7	TRBV10-3	TRBD2	CAISESRLAANYEQYF	TGTGCCATCAGTGAGTCGAGGCTAGCGGCCAACTACGAGCAGTACTTC
.	TRBJ1-4	TRBV6-1	.	CASSESTGLTNEKLFF	TGTGCCAGCAGTGAAAGTACAGGGCTTACTAATGAAAAACTGTTTTTT
.	TRBJ1-1	TRBV5-1	.	CASSLGLGKFTEAFF	TGCGCCAGCAGCTTAGGCTTGGGCAAATTCACTGAAGCTTTCTTT
.	TRBJ2-5	TRBV11-2	TRBD1	CASSLDAGQGAWETQYF	TGTGCCAGCAGCTTAGATGCGGGCCAGGGGGCCTGGGAGACCCAGTACTTC
.	TRBJ1-1	TRBV21-1	.	CASSELGTPYTEAFF	TGTGCCAGCAGCGAGTTGGGGACACCCTACACTGAAGCTTTCTTT
.	TRBJ2-1	TRBV5-1	TRBD2	CASSPTLAGGRNEQFF	TGCGCCAGCAGCCCCACCTTGGCGGGAGGGCGGAATGAGCAGTTCTTC
.	TRBJ2-1	TRBV6-1	TRBD1	CASSVQAGGLDNEQFF	TGTGCCAGCAGTGTGCAGGCAGGGGGCCTAGACAATGAGCAGTTCTTC
.	TRBJ2-2	TRBV19	.	CASRVSHMGGELFF	TGTGCCAGTAGGGTCTCCCACATGGGCGGGGAGCTGTTTTTT
.	TRBJ2-2	TRBV19	TRBD1	CASSIRTGSNTGELFF	TGTGCCAGTAGTATCCGGACAGGCTCGAACACCGGGGAGCTGTTTTTT
.	TRBJ1-2	TRBV14	.	CASSQDLGRGRGYTF	TGTGCCAGCAGCCAAGATCTTGGCAGGGGACGTGGCTACACCTTC
.	TRBJ1-5	TRBV30	.	CAWSVRGLGNQPQHF	TGTGCCTGGAGTGTACGGGGGTTAGGCAATCAGCCCCAGCATTTT
.	TRBJ2-5	TRBV7-2	TRBD2	CASSLDLAGGWQETQYF	TGTGCCAGCAGCTTAGATCTAGCGGGGGGTTGGCAAGAGACCCAGTACTTC
.	TRBJ1-6	TRBV6-5	TRBD1	CASNAGGGLNSPLHF	TGTGCCAGCAACGCAGGAGGGGGCCTGAATTCACCCCTCCACTTT
.	TRBJ1-2	TRBV28	TRBD1	CASSSRDRGGYTF	TGTGCCAGCAGTTCCCGGGACAGGGGCGGCTACACCTTC
.	TRBJ1-1	TRBV6-5	.	CASRHRDLTEAFF	TGTGCCAGCAGGCACCGGGACCTGACCGAAGCTTTCTTT
.	TRBJ2-3	TRBV7-9	TRBD2	CASSLGAGEGDTQYF	TGTGCCAGCAGCTTAGGGGCGGGAGAGGGAGATACGCAGTATTTT
.	TRBJ1-6	TRBV5-1	TRBD1	CASSLTGGVNSPLHF	TGCGCCAGCAGCTTGACAGGGGGCGTTAATTCACCCCTCCACTTT
.	TRBJ1-3	TRBV30	.	CAWSVGHAGSGNTIYF	TGTGCCTGGAGTGTCGGCCACGCCGGCTCTGGAAACACCATATATTTT
.	TRBJ1-6	TRBV25-1	TRBD1	CATGQGTYNSPLHF	TGTGCCACCGGACAGGGGACGTATAATTCACCCCTCCACTTT
.	TRBJ2-7	TRBV7-9	TRBD2	CASSLGGLAGVTYEQYF	TGTGCCAGCAGCTTAGGGGGACTAGCGGGGGTCACCTACGAGCAGTACTTC
.	TRBJ1-1	TRBV5-1	.	CASIHPGSRGAEAFF	TGCGCCAGCATCCATCCAGGGTCCCGGGGGGCTGAAGCTTTCTTT
.	TRBJ2-1	TRBV30	.	CAWSDGWRVVNEQFF	TGTGCCTGGAGTGACGGTTGGAGGGTAGTTAATGAGCAGTTCTTC
.	TRBJ1-5	TRBV28	TRBD1	CASRPGQGRQPQHF	TGTGCCAGCAGACCGGGACAGGGAAGACAGCCCCAGCATTTT
.	TRBJ2-2	TRBV7-7	TRBD1	CASSPGTGGHGELFF	TGTGCCAGCAGCCCTGGGACAGGGGGCCACGGGGAGCTGTTTTTT
.	TRBJ1-5	TRBV6-1	.	CASSVGDSNQPQHF	TGTGCCAGCAGCGTAGGGGACAGCAATCAGCCCCAGCATTTT
.	TRBJ1-4	TRBV11-2	.	CASSLLMDTKLFF	TGTGCCAGCAGCTTATTGATGGATACCAAACTGTTTTTT